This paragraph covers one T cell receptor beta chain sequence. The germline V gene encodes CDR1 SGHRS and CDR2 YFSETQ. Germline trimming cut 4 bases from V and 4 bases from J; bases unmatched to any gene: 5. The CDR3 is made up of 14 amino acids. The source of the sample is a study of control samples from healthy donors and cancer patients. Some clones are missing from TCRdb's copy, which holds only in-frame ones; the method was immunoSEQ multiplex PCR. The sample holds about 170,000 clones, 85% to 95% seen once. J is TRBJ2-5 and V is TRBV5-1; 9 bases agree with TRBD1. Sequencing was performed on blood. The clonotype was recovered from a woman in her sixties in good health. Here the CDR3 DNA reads TGCGCCAGCAGCCCTGGACAGGGGTTAGAGACCCAGTACTTC. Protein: CASSPGQGLETQYF.